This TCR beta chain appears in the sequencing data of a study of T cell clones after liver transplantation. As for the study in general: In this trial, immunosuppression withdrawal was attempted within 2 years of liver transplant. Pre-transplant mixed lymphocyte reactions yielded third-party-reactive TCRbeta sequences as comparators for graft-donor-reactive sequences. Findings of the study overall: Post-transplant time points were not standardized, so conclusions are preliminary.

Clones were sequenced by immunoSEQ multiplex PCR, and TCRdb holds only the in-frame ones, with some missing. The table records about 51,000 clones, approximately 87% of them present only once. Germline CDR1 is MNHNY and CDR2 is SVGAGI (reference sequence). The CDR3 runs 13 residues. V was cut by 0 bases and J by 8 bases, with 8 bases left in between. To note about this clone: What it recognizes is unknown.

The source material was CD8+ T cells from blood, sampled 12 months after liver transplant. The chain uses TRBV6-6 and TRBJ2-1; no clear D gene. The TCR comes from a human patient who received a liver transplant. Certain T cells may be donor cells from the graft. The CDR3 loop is CASSYSDGYEQFF. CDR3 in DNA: TGTGCCAGCAGTTACTCCGACGGCTATGAGCAGTTCTTC.